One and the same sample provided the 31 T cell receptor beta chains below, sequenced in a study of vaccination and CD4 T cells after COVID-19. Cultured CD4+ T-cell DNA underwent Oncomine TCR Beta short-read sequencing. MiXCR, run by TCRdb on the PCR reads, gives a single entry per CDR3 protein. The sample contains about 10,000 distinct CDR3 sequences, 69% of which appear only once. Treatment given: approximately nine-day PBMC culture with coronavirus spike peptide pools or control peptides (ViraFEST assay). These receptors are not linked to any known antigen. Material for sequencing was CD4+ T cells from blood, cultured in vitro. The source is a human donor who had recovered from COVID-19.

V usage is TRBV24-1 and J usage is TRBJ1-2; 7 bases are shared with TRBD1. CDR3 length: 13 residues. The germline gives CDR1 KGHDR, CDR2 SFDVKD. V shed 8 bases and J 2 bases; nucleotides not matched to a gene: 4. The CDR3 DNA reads TGTGCCACCACTGCGACAGGGAACTATGGCTACACCTTC. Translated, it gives CATTATGNYGYTF.

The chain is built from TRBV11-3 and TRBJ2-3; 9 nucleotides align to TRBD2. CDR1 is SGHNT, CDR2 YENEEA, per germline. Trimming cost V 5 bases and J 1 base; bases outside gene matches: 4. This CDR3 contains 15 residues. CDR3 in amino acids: CASSQRGVGTDTQYF. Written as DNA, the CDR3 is TGTGCCAGCAGCCAGCGGGGGGTGGGCACAGATACGCAGTATTTT.

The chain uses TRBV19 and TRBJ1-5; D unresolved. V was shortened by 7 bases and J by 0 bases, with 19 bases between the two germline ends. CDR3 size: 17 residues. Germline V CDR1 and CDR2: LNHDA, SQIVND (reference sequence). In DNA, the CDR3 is TGTGCCAGTATGGCGGCCACCTTTCGGTATAGCAATCAGCCCCAGCATTTT. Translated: CASMAATFRYSNQPQHF.

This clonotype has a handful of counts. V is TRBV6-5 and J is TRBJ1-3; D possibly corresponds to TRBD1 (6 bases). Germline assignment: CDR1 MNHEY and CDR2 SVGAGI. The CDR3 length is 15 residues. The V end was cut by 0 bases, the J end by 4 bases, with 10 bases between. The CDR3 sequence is CASSYSRGRGNTIYF. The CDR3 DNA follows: TGTGCCAGCAGTTACTCCAGGGGTCGAGGAAACACCATATATTTT.

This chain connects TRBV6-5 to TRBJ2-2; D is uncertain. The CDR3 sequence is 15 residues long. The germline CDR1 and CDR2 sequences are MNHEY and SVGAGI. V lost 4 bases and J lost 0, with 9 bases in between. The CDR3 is CASSSYSSNTGELFF. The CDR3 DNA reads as TGTGCCAGCAGTTCTTACAGTTCGAACACCGGGGAGCTGTTTTTT.

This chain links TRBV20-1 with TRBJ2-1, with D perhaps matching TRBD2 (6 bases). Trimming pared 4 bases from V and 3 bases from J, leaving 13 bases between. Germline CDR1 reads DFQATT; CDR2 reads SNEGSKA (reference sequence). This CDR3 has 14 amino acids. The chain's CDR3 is CSATLARSYNEQFF. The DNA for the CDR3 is TGCAGTGCTACTCTAGCGAGGAGCTACAATGAGCAGTTCTTC.

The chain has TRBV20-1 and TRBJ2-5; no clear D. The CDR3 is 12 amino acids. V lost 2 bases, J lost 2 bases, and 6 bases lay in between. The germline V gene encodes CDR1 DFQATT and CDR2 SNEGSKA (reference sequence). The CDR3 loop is CSARPAQETQYF. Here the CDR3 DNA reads TGCAGTGCTAGACCAGCTCAAGAGACCCAGTACTTC.

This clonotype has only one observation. The CDR3 is CASSLKAEIQETQYF. The CDR3, as DNA: TGTGCCAGCAGCTTGAAGGCAGAGATACAAGAGACCCAGTACTTC. J is TRBJ2-5 and V is TRBV5-4, with unresolved D. V was clipped by 1 base and J by 2 bases, with 12 bases between them. The germline V gene has CDR1 SGHNT and CDR2 YYREEE (reference sequence). This CDR3 spans 15 amino acids.

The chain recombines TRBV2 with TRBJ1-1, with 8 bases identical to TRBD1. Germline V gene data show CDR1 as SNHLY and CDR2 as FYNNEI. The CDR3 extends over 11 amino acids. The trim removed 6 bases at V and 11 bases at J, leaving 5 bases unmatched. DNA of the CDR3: TGTGCCAGCAGCAGGGGGCGCGAGGCTTTCTTT. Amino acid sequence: CASSRGREAFF.

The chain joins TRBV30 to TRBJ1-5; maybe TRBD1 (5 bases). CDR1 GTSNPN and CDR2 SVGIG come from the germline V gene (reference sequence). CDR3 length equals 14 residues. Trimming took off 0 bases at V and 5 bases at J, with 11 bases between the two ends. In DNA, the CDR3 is TGTGCCTGGAGTGTACACAGGCACCATCAGCCCCAGCATTTT. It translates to CAWSVHRHHQPQHF.

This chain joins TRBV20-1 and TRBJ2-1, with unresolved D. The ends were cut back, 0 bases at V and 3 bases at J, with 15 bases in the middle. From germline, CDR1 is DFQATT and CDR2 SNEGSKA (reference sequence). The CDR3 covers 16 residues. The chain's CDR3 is CSARDEALIRYNEQFF. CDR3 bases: TGCAGTGCTAGAGATGAAGCCCTCATACGCTACAATGAGCAGTTCTTC.

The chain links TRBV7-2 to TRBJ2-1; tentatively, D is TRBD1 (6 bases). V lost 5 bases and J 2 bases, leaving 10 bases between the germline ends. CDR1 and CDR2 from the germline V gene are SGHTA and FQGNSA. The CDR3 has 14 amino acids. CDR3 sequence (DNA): TGTGCCAGCAGCCAACAGGGTCCCTACAATGAGCAGTTCTTC. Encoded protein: CASSQQGPYNEQFF.

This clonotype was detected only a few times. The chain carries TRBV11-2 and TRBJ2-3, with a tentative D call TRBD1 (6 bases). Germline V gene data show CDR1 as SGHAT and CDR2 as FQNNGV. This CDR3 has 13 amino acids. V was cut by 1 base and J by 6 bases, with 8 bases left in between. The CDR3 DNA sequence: TGTGCCAGCAGCTTAGGTCAGGGGGATACGCAGTATTTT. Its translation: CASSLGQGDTQYF.

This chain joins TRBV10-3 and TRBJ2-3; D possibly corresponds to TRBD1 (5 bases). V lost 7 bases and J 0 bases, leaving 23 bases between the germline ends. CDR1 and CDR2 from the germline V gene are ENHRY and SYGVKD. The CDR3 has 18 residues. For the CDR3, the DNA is TGTGCCATCACCAACCCTTCTCGGACACCTAAAAGCACAGATACGCAGTATTTT. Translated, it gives CAITNPSRTPKSTDTQYF.

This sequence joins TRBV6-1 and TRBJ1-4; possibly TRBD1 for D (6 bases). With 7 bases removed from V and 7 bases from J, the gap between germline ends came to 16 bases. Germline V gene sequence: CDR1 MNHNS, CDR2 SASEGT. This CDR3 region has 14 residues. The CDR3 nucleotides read TGTGCCAGCACCGGTGGGGGGGCGGGTGAAAAACTGTTTTTT. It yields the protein CASTGGGAGEKLFF.

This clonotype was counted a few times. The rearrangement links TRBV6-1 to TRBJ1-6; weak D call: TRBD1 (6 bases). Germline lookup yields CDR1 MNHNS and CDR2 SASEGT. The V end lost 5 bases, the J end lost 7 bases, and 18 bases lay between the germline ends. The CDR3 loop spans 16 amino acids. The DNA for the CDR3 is TGTGCCAGCAGTCACCCCCGGGGTAGGGGGAATTCACCCCTCCACTTT. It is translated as CASSHPRGRGNSPLHF.

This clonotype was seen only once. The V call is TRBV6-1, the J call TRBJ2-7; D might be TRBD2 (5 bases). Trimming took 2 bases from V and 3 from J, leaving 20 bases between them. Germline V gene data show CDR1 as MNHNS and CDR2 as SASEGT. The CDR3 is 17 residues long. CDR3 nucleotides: TGTGCCAGCAGTGAATTCGGGCGACTAACTGGAAACTACGAGCAGTACTTC. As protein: CASSEFGRLTGNYEQYF.

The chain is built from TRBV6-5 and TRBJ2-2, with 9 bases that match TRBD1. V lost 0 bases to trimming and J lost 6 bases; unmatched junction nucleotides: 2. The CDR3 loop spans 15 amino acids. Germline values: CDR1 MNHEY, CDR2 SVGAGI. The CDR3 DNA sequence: TGTGCCAGCAGTTACTCTTGGGACAGGGCCGGGGAGCTGTTTTTT. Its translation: CASSYSWDRAGELFF.

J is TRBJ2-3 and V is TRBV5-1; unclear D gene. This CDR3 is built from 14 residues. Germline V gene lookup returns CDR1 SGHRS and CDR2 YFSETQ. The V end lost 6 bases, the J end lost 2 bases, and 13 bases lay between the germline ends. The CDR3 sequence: CASTLGWNTDTQYF. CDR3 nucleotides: TGCGCCAGCACCCTGGGATGGAACACAGATACGCAGTATTTT.

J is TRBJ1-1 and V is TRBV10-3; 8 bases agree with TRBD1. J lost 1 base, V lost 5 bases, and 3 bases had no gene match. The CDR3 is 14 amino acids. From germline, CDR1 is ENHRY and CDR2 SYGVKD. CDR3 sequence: CAISFGQGNTEAFF. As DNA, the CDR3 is TGTGCCATCAGTTTCGGACAGGGGAACACTGAAGCTTTCTTT.

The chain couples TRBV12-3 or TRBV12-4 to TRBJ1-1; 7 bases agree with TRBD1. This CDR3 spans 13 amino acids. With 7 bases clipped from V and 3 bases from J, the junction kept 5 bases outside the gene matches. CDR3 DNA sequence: TGTGCCAGCACCGGACAGGTGCACACTGAAGCTTTCTTT. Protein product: CASTGQVHTEAFF.

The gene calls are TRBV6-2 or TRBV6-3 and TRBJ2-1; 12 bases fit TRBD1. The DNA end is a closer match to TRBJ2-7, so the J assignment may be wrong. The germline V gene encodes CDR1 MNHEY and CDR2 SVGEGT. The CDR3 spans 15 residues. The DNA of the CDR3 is TGTGCCAGCAACACCAGGGGACAGGGGGCGGTCGAGCAGTACTTC. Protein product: CASNTRGQGAVEQYF.

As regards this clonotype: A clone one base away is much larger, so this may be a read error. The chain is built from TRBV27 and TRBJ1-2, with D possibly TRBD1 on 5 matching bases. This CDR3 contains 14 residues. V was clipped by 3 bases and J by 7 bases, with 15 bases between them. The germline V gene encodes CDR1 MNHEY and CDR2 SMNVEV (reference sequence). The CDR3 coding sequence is TGTGCCAGCAGTTTCTCTCACGGGGCCCCTGGCTACACCTTC. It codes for CASSFSHGAPGYTF.

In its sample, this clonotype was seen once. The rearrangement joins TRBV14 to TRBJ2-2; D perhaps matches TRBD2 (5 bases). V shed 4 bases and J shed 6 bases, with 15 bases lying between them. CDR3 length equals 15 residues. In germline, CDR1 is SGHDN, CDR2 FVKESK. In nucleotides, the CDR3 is TGTGCCAGCAGCCTACGGGGTTTGAAACCCGGGGAGCTGTTTTTT. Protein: CASSLRGLKPGELFF. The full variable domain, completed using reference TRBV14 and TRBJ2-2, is EAGVTQFPSHSVIEKGQTVTLRCDPISGHDNLYWYRRVMGKEIKFLLHFVKESKQDESGMPNNRFLAERTGGTYSTLKVQPAELEDSGVYFCASSLRGLKPGELFFGEGSRLTVL.

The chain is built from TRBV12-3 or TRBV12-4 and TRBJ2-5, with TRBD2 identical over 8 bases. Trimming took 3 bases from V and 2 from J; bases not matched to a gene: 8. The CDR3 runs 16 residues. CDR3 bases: TGTGCCAGCAGTTTTAGTAGCGGGATGTGGCAAGAGACCCAGTACTTC. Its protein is CASSFSSGMWQETQYF.

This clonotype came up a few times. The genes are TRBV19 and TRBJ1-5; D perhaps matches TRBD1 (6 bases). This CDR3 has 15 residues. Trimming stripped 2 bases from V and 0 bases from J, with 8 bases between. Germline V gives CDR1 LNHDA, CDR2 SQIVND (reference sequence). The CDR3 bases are TGTGCCAGTAGTATACGGACAGTTAGCAATCAGCCCCAGCATTTT. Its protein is CASSIRTVSNQPQHF.

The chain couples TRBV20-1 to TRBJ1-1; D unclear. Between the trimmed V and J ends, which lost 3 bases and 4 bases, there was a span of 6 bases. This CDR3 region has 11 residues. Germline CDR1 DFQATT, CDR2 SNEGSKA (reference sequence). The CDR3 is CSASPSTEAFF. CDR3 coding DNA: TGCAGTGCTAGCCCGAGCACTGAAGCTTTCTTT.

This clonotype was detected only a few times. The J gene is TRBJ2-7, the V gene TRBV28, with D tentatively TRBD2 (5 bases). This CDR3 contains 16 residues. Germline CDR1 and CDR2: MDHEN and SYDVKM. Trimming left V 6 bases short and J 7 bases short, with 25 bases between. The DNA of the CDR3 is TGTGCCAGCAGGCGATCTCGGGGAGTGGGTCTGATGGAGCAGTACTTC. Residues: CASRRSRGVGLMEQYF.

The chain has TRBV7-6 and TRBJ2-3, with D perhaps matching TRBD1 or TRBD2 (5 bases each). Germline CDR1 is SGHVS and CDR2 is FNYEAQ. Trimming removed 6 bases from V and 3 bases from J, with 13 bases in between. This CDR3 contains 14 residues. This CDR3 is CASSPGQRTDTQYF. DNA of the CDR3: TGTGCCAGCAGTCCGGGGCAAAGGACAGATACGCAGTATTTT.

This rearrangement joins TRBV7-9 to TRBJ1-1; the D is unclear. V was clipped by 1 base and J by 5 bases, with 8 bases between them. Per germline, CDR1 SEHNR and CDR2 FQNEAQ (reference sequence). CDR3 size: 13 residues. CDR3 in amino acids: CASSLVGVTEAFF. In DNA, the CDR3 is TGTGCCAGCAGCTTAGTTGGAGTGACTGAAGCTTTCTTT.

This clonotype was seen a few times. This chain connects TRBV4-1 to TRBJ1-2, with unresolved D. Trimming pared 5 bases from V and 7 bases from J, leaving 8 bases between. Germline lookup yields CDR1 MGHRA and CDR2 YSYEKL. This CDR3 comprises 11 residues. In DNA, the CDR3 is TGCGCCAGCAGCGAAGGAGTTGGCTACACCTTC. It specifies CASSEGVGYTF.